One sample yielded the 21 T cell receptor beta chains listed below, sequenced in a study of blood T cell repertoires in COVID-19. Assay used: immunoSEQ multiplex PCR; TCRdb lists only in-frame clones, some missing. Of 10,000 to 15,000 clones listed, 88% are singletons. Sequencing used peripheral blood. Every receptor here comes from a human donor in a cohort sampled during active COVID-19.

Here the CDR3 DNA reads TGTGCCAGCAGCCAAGATTGGGACAGGGGCAAGGGAGAGACCCAGTACTTC. The encoded protein is CASSQDWDRGKGETQYF. The chain employs TRBV4-2 and TRBJ2-5; 10 bases map to TRBD1. Germline-derived CDR1 and CDR2 are LGHNA and YNFKEQ. The CDR3 consists of 17 residues. J gave up 4 bases and V 0 bases, and 8 bases lay outside the gene matches.

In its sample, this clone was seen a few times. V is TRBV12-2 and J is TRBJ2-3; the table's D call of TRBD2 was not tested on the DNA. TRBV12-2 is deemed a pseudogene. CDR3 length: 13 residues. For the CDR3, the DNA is TGTCATGGCCGCAGCGAGAGCACAGATACGCAGTATTTT. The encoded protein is CHGRSESTDTQYF.

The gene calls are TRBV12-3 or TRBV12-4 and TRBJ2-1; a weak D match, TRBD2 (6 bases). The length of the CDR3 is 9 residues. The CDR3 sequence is CASGAIQFF. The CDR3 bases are TGTGCGTCGGGAGCAATACAGTTCTTC.

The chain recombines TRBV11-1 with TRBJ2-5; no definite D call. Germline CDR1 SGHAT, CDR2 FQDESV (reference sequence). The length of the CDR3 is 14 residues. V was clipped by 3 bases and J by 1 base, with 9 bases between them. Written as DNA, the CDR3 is TGTGCCAGCAGCTTCCAGATTTCCCAAGAGACCCAGTACTTC. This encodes CASSFQISQETQYF.

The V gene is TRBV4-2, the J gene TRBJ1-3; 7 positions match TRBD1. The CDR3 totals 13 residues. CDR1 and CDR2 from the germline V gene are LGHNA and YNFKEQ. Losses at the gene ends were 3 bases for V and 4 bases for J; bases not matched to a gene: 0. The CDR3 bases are TGTGCCAGCAGCCAGGACAGGGGAAACACCATATATTTT. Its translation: CASSQDRGNTIYF.

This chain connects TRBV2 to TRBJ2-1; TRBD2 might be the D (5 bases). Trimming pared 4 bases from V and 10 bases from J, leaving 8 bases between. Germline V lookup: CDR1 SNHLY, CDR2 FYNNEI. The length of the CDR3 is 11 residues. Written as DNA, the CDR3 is TGTGCCAGCAGTGCATGGGAGGAGCAGTTCTTC. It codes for CASSAWEEQFF.

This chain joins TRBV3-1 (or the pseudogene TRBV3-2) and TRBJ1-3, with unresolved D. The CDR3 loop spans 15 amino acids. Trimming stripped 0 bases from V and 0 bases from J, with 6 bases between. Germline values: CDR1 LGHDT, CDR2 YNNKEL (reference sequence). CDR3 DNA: TGTGCCAGCAGCCAAGACCCCAGCTCTGGAAACACCATATATTTT. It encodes CASSQDPSSGNTIYF.

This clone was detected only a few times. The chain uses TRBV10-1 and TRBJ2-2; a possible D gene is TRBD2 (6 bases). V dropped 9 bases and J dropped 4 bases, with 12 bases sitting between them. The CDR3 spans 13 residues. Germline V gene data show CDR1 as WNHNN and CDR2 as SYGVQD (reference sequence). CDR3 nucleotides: TGCGCCAGGTGGCAGGGAGGCACCGGGGAGCTGTTTTTT. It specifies CARWQGGTGELFF.

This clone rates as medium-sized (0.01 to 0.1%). The CDR3 nucleotides are TGTGCCAGCAGTATGGGACTAGCGGGGGAGGTTAGGTGGAATGAGCAGTTCTTC. It translates to CASSMGLAGEVRWNEQFF. This sequence joins TRBV2 and TRBJ2-1; 14 bases map to TRBD2. This CDR3 spans 18 amino acids. The V gene's germline CDR1 is SNHLY and CDR2 FYNNEI. Losses at the gene ends were 5 bases for V and 7 bases for J; bases not matched to a gene: 13.

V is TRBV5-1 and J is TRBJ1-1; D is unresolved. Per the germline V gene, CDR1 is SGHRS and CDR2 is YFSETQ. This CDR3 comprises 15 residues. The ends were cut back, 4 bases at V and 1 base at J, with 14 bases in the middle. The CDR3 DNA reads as TGCGCCAGCAGCGTGAGGGTGGGGAGGAACACTGAAGCTTTCTTT. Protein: CASSVRVGRNTEAFF. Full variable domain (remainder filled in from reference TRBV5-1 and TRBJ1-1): KAGVTQTPRYLIKTRGQQVTLSCSPISGHRSVSWYQQTPGQGLQFLFEYFSETQRNKGNFPGRFSGRQFSNSRSEMNVSTLELGDSALYLCASSVRVGRNTEAFFGQGTRLTVV.

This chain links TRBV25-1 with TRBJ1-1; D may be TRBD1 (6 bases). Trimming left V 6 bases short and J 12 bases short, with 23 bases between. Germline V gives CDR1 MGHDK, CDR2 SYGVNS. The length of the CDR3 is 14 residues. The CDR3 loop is CASSRGFRFVETFF. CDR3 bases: TGTGCCAGCAGCAGGGGCTTCAGGTTCGTCGAAACTTTCTTT.

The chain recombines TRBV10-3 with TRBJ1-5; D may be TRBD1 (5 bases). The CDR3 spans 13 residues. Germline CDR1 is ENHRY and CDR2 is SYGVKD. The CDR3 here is CARTAGPNQPQHF. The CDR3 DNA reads TGTGCACGTACGGCGGGGCCTAATCAGCCCCAGCATTTT.

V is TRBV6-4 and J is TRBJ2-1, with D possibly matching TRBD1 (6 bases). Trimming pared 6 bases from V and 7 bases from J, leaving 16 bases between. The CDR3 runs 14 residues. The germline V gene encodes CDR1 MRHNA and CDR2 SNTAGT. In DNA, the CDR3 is TGTGCCAGCAGAGGTAGCAGAACAGGGAATGAGCAGTTCTTC. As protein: CASRGSRTGNEQFF.

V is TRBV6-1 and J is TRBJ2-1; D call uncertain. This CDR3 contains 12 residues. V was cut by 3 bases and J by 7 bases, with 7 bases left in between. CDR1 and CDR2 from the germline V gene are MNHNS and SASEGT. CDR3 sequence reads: CASSENYNEQFF. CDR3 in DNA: TGTGCCAGCAGTGAGAACTATAATGAGCAGTTCTTC.

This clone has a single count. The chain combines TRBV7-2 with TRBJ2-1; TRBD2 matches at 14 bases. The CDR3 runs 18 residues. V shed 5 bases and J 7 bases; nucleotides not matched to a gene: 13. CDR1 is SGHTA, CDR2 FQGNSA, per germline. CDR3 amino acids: CASSETSGRATAGNEQFF. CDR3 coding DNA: TGTGCCAGCAGCGAGACTAGCGGGAGGGCCACGGCGGGGAATGAGCAGTTCTTC.

CDR3 nucleotides: TGTGCCAGCAGCTCCCTTCGGAGACCAAGGGGAGCTTTCTTT. Its translation is CASSSLRRPRGAFF. The rearrangement uses TRBV11-2 and TRBJ1-1; D might be TRBD1 (5 bases). The germline V and J ends were trimmed by 4 bases and 10 bases, with 19 bases remaining between them. Germline V gene data show CDR1 as SGHAT and CDR2 as FQNNGV. The CDR3 consists of 14 residues.

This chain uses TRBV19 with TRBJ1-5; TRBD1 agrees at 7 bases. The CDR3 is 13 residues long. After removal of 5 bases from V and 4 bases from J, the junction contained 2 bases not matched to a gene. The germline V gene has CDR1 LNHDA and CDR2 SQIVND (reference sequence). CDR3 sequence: CASSPGGNQPQHF. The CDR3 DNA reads TGTGCCAGTAGTCCAGGGGGAAATCAGCCCCAGCATTTT.

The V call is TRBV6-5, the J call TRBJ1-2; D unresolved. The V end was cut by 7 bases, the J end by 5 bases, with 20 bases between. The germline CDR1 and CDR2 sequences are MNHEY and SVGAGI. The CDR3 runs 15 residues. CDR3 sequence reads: CASNPAGSSGYGYTF. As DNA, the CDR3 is TGTGCCAGCAACCCCGCCGGGTCTTCCGGGTATGGCTACACCTTC.

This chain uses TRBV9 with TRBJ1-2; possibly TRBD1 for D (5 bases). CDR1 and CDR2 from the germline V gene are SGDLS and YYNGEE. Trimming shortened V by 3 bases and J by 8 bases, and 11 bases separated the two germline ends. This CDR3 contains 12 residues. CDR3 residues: CASSAQGDGYTF. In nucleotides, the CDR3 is TGTGCCAGCAGCGCCCAGGGCGACGGCTACACCTTC.

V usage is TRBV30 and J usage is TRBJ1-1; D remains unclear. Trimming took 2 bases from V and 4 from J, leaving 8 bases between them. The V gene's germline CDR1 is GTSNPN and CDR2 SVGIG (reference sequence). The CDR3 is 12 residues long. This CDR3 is CAWSPGATEAFF. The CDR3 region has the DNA TGTGCCTGGAGTCCGGGAGCCACTGAAGCTTTCTTT.

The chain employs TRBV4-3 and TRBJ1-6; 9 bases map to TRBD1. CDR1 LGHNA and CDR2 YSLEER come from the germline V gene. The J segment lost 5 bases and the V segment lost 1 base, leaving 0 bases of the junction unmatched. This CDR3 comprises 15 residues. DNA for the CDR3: TGCGCCAGCAGCCAAGGGACAGGGGATAATTCACCCCTCCACTTT. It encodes CASSQGTGDNSPLHF.